What follows are 17 T cell receptor beta chains derived from one specimen sequenced in a study of shared T cell receptors in the human thymus. Here immunoSEQ multiplex PCR was the method, and the copy in TCRdb shows in-frame clones only, minus some. The sample shows 540,000 or so clones, around three quarters of them seen only once. These data are also associated with another study on human thymus T cells.

The material sequenced was thymocytes. Source of these receptors: a boy less than two years old with a congenital heart defect.

The chain recombines TRBV27 with TRBJ2-7; perhaps TRBD1 as D (6 bases). V was shortened by 3 bases and J by 3 bases, with 12 bases between the two germline ends. The CDR3 runs 14 residues. The germline CDR1 and CDR2 sequences are MNHEY and SMNVEV (reference sequence). CDR3 nucleotide sequence: TGTGCCAGCAGTTTTACAGGGATGGTCTACGAGCAGTACTTC. It is translated as CASSFTGMVYEQYF.

The rearrangement links TRBV10-3 to TRBJ2-1; the match to TRBD2 covers 10 bases. The germline gives CDR1 ENHRY, CDR2 SYGVKD. J lost 7 bases, V lost 10 bases, and 13 bases had no gene match. This CDR3 comprises 15 residues. The CDR3 spells CATCGEKREGNEQFF. CDR3 bases: TGTGCCACCTGCGGGGAGAAGCGGGAGGGTAATGAGCAGTTCTTC.

This clone was counted a few times. The V and J genes are TRBV29-1 and TRBJ1-3; the D is unclear. CDR3 size: 13 residues. The V end lost 6 bases, the J end lost 4 bases, and 13 bases lay between the germline ends. The germline CDR1 and CDR2 sequences are SQVTM and ANQGSEA. The CDR3 region is CSVERVSGNTIYF. CDR3 nucleotide sequence: TGCAGCGTCGAGAGGGTATCCGGAAACACCATATATTTT. The full variable domain, with the rest looked up from reference TRBV29-1 and TRBJ1-3, is SAVISQKPSRDICQRGTSLTIQCQVDSQVTMMFWYRQQPGQSLTLIATANQGSEATYESGFVIDKFPISRPNLTFSTLTVSNMSPEDSSIYLCSVERVSGNTIYFGEGSWLTVV.

The chain combines TRBV29-1 with TRBJ2-7; the D gene is possibly TRBD1 (6 bases). In germline, CDR1 is SQVTM, CDR2 ANQGSEA. The CDR3 totals 15 residues. The V end lost 4 bases, the J end lost 2 bases, and 18 bases lay between the germline ends. CDR3 sequence reads: CSVARGSGLAYEQYF. The CDR3 bases are TGCAGCGTTGCAAGGGGGAGTGGTTTGGCCTACGAGCAGTACTTC.

This rearrangement joins TRBV4-1 to TRBJ2-4; possibly TRBD2 for D (6 bases). V lost 1 base, J lost 8 bases, and 9 bases lay in between. The CDR3 has 13 amino acids. Germline V gives CDR1 MGHRA, CDR2 YSYEKL. The chain's CDR3 is CASSQAWGDIQYF. The CDR3 DNA sequence: TGCGCCAGCAGCCAAGCCTGGGGGGACATTCAGTACTTC.

The rearrangement uses TRBV5-1 and TRBJ2-3; TRBD1 agrees at 9 bases. This CDR3 has 15 amino acids. V lost 5 bases to trimming and J lost 5 bases; unmatched junction nucleotides: 9. Germline CDR1 SGHRS, CDR2 YFSETQ. DNA of the CDR3: TGCGCCAGCAGGGATACAGGGGGCGGGGGAGATACGCAGTATTTT. This encodes CASRDTGGGGDTQYF. Full variable domain (remainder filled in from reference TRBV5-1 and TRBJ2-3): KAGVTQTPRYLIKTRGQQVTLSCSPISGHRSVSWYQQTPGQGLQFLFEYFSETQRNKGNFPGRFSGRQFSNSRSEMNVSTLELGDSALYLCASRDTGGGGDTQYFGPGTRLTVL.

The chain uses TRBV6-6 and TRBJ2-7; TRBD2 matches 9 bases. This CDR3 comprises 14 residues. CDR1 and CDR2 (germline): MNHNY, SVGAGI (reference sequence). After removal of 8 bases from V and 4 bases from J, the junction contained 9 bases not matched to a gene. This CDR3 is CASHAGGLTYEQYF. The CDR3 region has the DNA TGTGCCAGCCACGCGGGGGGGCTGACGTACGAGCAGTACTTC.

The rearrangement links TRBV7-2 to TRBJ2-1; TRBD2 aligns across 7 bases. Losses at the gene ends were 4 bases for V and 7 bases for J; bases not matched to a gene: 10. CDR1 and CDR2 from the germline V gene are SGHTA and FQGNSA. This CDR3 spans 15 amino acids. The CDR3 region has the DNA TGTGCCAGCAGCTCTACGACGGGAGGTGATAATGAGCAGTTCTTC. Its translation: CASSSTTGGDNEQFF.

The chain couples TRBV28 to TRBJ2-5, with D perhaps TRBD1 (6 bases). V dropped 1 base and J dropped 1 base, with 7 bases sitting between them. The CDR3 covers 14 residues. Germline loops: CDR1 MDHEN, CDR2 SYDVKM. CDR3 in DNA: TGTGCCAGCAGTTTATTCAGGGGCCAAGAGACCCAGTACTTC. This codes for CASSLFRGQETQYF.

This chain uses TRBV5-1 with TRBJ2-3, with TRBD1 matching over 7 bases. This CDR3 has 18 amino acids. Germline trimming cut 0 bases from V and 0 bases from J; bases unmatched to any gene: 10. The V gene's germline CDR1 is SGHRS and CDR2 YFSETQ. The chain's CDR3 is CASSLVLGQRTSTDTQYF. The CDR3 nucleotides are TGCGCCAGCAGCTTGGTGTTGGGACAGCGAACTAGCACAGATACGCAGTATTTT.

The sample holds one count of this clone. This chain uses TRBV5-4 with TRBJ1-4, with 9 bases identical to TRBD1. Unmatched junction bases numbered 3, after V lost 4 bases and J lost 8 bases. Germline-derived CDR1 and CDR2 are SGHNT and YYREEE (reference sequence). CDR3 length equals 13 residues. The CDR3 coding sequence is TGTGCCAGCAGCAGGACAGGGGTAGAAAAACTGTTTTTT. As protein: CASSRTGVEKLFF. Together with reference TRBV5-4 and TRBJ1-4, the CDR3 gives the full variable domain: ETGVTQSPTHLIKTRGQQVTLRCSSQSGHNTVSWYQQALGQGPQFIFQYYREEENGRGNFPPRFSGLQFPNYSSELNVNALELDDSALYLCASSRTGVEKLFFGSGTQLSVL.

The chain uses TRBV19 and TRBJ1-1, with D unresolved. V was trimmed by 0 bases and J by 7 bases, leaving 6 bases between them. Germline V gives CDR1 LNHDA, CDR2 SQIVND (reference sequence). This CDR3 region has 12 residues. The CDR3 loop reads CASSIEEGEAFF. The CDR3 DNA follows: TGTGCCAGTAGTATAGAGGAGGGTGAAGCTTTCTTT.

The chain is built from TRBV30 and TRBJ2-2; D is undetermined. The CDR3 has 14 residues. The V end was cut by 4 bases, the J end by 6 bases, with 15 bases between. Germline V CDR1 and CDR2: GTSNPN, SVGIG (reference sequence). CDR3 sequence: CAWTRFGSPGELFF. In DNA form, the CDR3 reads TGTGCCTGGACTCGATTCGGGTCCCCCGGGGAGCTGTTTTTT.

The V call is TRBV5-1, the J call TRBJ2-5; TRBD2 matches 11 bases. Germline assignment: CDR1 SGHRS and CDR2 YFSETQ. The length of the CDR3 is 18 residues. Trimming cost V 0 bases and J 4 bases; bases outside gene matches: 11. The CDR3, as DNA: TGCGCCAGCAGCTTGGAAGTTAGCGGGAGGGCCAGGGTAGAGACCCAGTACTTC. It is translated as CASSLEVSGRARVETQYF.

This sequence joins TRBV15 and TRBJ2-3; 11 nucleotides line up with TRBD2. Trimming removed 4 bases from V and 3 bases from J; junction bases left unmatched: 3. The CDR3 has 15 residues. Looked up from germline, CDR1 is LNHNV and CDR2 is YYDKDF (reference sequence). CDR3 nucleotides: TGTGCCACCAGCAATAGCGGGAGGGGAACAGATACGCAGTATTTT. Encoded protein: CATSNSGRGTDTQYF.

The chain recombines TRBV6-1 with TRBJ2-7; 7 bases match TRBD1. Germline V gene data show CDR1 as MNHNS and CDR2 as SASEGT. The length of the CDR3 is 15 residues. V dropped 4 bases and J dropped 1; count of bases not matched to a gene: 7. CDR3 loop: CASSGRDSTSYEQYF. The CDR3 region has the DNA TGTGCCAGCAGTGGCCGGGACAGTACTTCCTACGAGCAGTACTTC.

This clone was seen a handful of times. The CDR3 sequence is CASSLSTDRRSYEQYF. The CDR3 region has the DNA TGTGCCAGCAGTTTGTCGACCGACAGGCGAAGCTACGAGCAGTACTTC. The rearrangement links TRBV27 to TRBJ2-7; D is possibly TRBD1 (6 bases). Trimming took 3 bases from V and 3 from J, leaving 18 bases between them. The CDR3 is 16 amino acids. The germline V gene encodes CDR1 MNHEY and CDR2 SMNVEV (reference sequence).